The sequence of this TCR beta chain was determined in a study of T-cell memory formation after mild COVID-19. With respect to this clonotype: The junction and the germline gene differ at one end; a read error may be behind it.

This CDR3 has 18 amino acids. Germline CDR1 and CDR2: SSHAT and FNYEAQ (reference sequence). TCRdb called the 5' RACE reads again in MiXCR, with one record for every CDR3 protein. Among 450,000 to 650,000 distinct CDR3 sequences listed, over 15% were seen once. Specimen: PBMCs or a T cell subset sorted from them (not recorded which). The V and J genes are TRBV7-7 and TRBJ2-1; 8 positions agree with TRBD2. The clonotype comes from an adult woman who had mild COVID-19 (a few samples of this study predate the infection). Cell type and time point are not known. The CDR3 region is CASSPDPFAGGSYNEQFF. CDR3 in DNA: TGTGCTAGCAGCCCTGACCCCTTTGCGGGAGGAAGCTACAATGAGCAGTTCTTC.